The 21 T cell receptor delta chains below come from one sample, sequenced in a study of gamma-delta chains in newborns, infants, children. TCRdb made new clone calls on the reads using CATT. This table has approximately 4,000 delta-chain clones, 2.1% appearing once. The specimen sequenced was blood. These receptors were obtained from a child who was a newborn, infant or young child, either healthy, febrile or measles-vaccinated (not recorded which).

This clone has more than one count but fewer than ten. A far larger clone is one nucleotide away, so this likely arose from a read error. CDR3 region: CALGGPGSYPYWDRSWDIRQMFF. For the CDR3, the DNA is TGTGCTCTTGGGGGACCTGGTTCCTACCCTTACTGGGATAGGTCCTGGGACATCCGACAGATGTTTTTC. This sequence joins TRDV1 and TRDJ3; possibly TRDD2 for D (7 bases). This CDR3 has 23 residues. Germline V gene sequence: CDR1 TSWWSYY, CDR2 QGS.

As for this clone: Since a much larger clone is just one base distant, this may be a read error. This chain links TRDV2 with TRDJ3, with D uncertain. The germline V gene encodes CDR1 GEAIGNYY and CDR2 EKD. CDR3 size: 13 residues. CDR3 DNA sequence: TGTGCCTGTGACACCTGGGACACCCGAAAGATGTTTTTC. Its translation is CACDTWDTRKMFF.

There are a few counts of this clone. The protein that TCRdb holds for this DNA derives from a much larger clone and differs from the translated DNA at residue 17, which likely indicates a read error; the protein shown here is translated from the DNA. The chain is built from TRDV2 and TRDJ3; 9 nucleotides line up with TRDD3. Germline CDR1 GEAIGNYY, CDR2 EKD. The CDR3 runs 19 residues. The CDR3 DNA is TGTGCCTGTGACACGTTGAACTGGGGGAGCTCCTGGGACACCCGACAGACGTTTTTC. Protein sequence: CACDTLNWGSSWDTRQTFF.

This clone was seen a few times. Translating this DNA gives a protein that differs at residue 12 from the TCRdb one, which belongs to a much larger clone; a read error is likely, and the protein shown is this translation. J is TRDJ3 and V is TRDV2; tentative D call: TRDD3 (6 bases). Germline V gene sequence: CDR1 GEAIGNYY, CDR2 EKD. The CDR3 has 17 amino acids. The CDR3 nucleotides are TGTGCCTGTGACACCTGGGATAGCTCCTGGGACATCCGACAGATGTTTTTC. It specifies CACDTWDSSWDIRQMFF.

This clone was seen more than once but under ten times. This chain uses TRDV2 with TRDJ3; 13 positions match TRDD3. The V gene end was trimmed by 7 bases and the J gene end by 2 bases; junction bases not matched to a gene: 16. The CDR3 contains 21 residues. The germline V gene encodes CDR1 GEAIGNYY and CDR2 EKD. CDR3 loop: CACDPLLGDTPSAWDTRQMFF. For the CDR3, the DNA is TGTGCCTGCGACCCATTACTGGGGGATACGCCGAGCGCCTGGGACACCCGACAGATGTTTTTC.

This clone was counted a few times. With a far larger clone one base away, a read error is the likely cause. Other DNA sequences of this sample code for an identical CDR3. The chain combines TRDV2 with TRDJ3, with TRDD3 matching over 9 bases. The CDR3 has 19 residues. Germline V gene sequence: CDR1 GEAIGNYY, CDR2 EKD. The V and J ends lost 4 bases and 0 bases, in that order; junction bases with no gene match: 9. CDR3 bases: TGTGCCTGTGATACGTTTACTGGGGGAAGCTCCTGGGACACCCGACAGATGTTTTTC. Amino acid sequence: CACDTFTGGSSWDTRQMFF.

As to this clone: At one boundary the junction diverges from the germline segment, which might be a read error. The V call is TRDV1, the J call TRDJ1; 9 bases map to TRDD3. The V gene's germline CDR1 is TSWWSYY and CDR2 QGS. The CDR3 covers 16 residues. For the CDR3, the DNA is TGCTCTGGGACCCTTACTGGGGATACGGCCACCGATAAACTCATCTTT. Translation: CSGTLTGDTATDKLIF.

A few counts support this clone. It is likely a read error: a sequence one base away is far more abundant. The same CDR3 arises from other DNA sequences in this sample as well. The V call is TRDV1, the J call TRDJ3; 12 bases align to TRDD3. Germline V CDR1 and CDR2: TSWWSYY, QGS. The CDR3 has 18 residues. The DNA for the CDR3 is TGTGCACTTGGGGAGTACTGGGGGATACCCTGGGACACCCGACAGATGTTTTTC. Translated, it gives CALGEYWGIPWDTRQMFF.

Regarding this clone: The TCRdb protein, from a much larger clone, departs from this DNA's translation at residue 12, likely by read error; the protein shown derives from the DNA. The rearrangement links TRDV2 to TRDJ3; 12 nucleotides match TRDD3. The V gene end was trimmed by 0 bases and the J gene end by 4 bases; junction bases not matched to a gene: 9. The CDR3 length is 20 residues. The V gene's germline CDR1 is GEAIGNYY and CDR2 EKD. The CDR3 loop reads CACDTGTGGYTTWDTRQMFF. CDR3 coding DNA: TGTGCCTGTGACACCGGTACTGGGGGATACACGACTTGGGACACCCGACAGATGTTTTTC.

With regard to this clone: A far larger clone is only one base removed, so a read error is likely. Other DNA sequences within the sample encode an identical CDR3. The V gene is TRDV1, the J gene TRDJ2, with 9 nucleotides matching TRDD3. The CDR3 length is 21 residues. The germline V gene has CDR1 TSWWSYY and CDR2 QGS. Trimming took 2 bases from V and 4 from J; bases not matched to a gene: 20. The CDR3 loop is CALGELGLPPALGDSTAQLFF. The CDR3 DNA reads TGTGCTCTTGGGGAATTAGGGCTTCCCCCGGCGCTGGGGGATTCGACAGCACAACTCTTCTTT.

Of note for this clone: TCRdb shows a much larger clone's protein in place of this DNA's translation, and the two differ at residue 4, likely through a read error; the protein shown is translated from the DNA. The chain recombines TRDV2 with TRDJ1; TRDD3 aligns across 7 bases. V dropped 5 bases and J dropped 0; count of bases not matched to a gene: 8. This CDR3 spans 15 amino acids. Germline loops: CDR1 GEAIGNYY, CDR2 EKD. The CDR3 reads CACGKLGRYTDKLIF. The CDR3 nucleotides are TGTGCCTGTGGCAAACTGGGGCGCTACACCGATAAACTCATCTTT.

This clone was detected only a few times. One base separates it from a far larger clone, so it is likely a read error. This sample also contains other DNA sequences that code for the same CDR3. V gene TRDV2 combines with J gene TRDJ3; possibly TRDD3 for D (6 bases). Trimming cost V 2 bases and J 0 bases, with 19 bases left between them. The CDR3 length is 20 residues. Germline assignment: CDR1 GEAIGNYY and CDR2 EKD. The DNA of the CDR3 is TGTGCCTGTGACAGACTGGGTGATACGCGGAGCTCCTGGGACACCCGACAGATGTTTTTC. Its translation is CACDRLGDTRSSWDTRQMFF.

A word on this clone: A far larger clone is off by one base, so a read error is likely. The V call is TRDV1, the J call TRDJ2; 11 nucleotides agree with TRDD3. Germline lookup yields CDR1 TSWWSYY and CDR2 QGS. CDR3 length: 21 amino acids. Trimming at V came to 3 bases and at J to 6 bases, leaving 21 bases not matched to a gene. Here the CDR3 DNA reads TGTGCTCTTGGGGATCACTGGTCTGGGGGATACTCGGTGGTGGTGGCAGCACAACTCTTCTTT. This encodes CALGDHWSGGYSVVVAAQLFF.

This clone qualifies as medium-sized. Since a far larger clone is one base different, this is likely a read error. Other DNA sequences in the sample encode the same CDR3. The chain couples TRDV2 to TRDJ1; 11 nucleotides line up with TRDD3. The V segment lost 7 bases and the J segment 0 bases; nucleotides outside the gene matches: 9. This CDR3 is built from 16 residues. The V gene's germline CDR1 is GEAIGNYY and CDR2 EKD. CDR3 DNA: TGTGCCTGCGACCCTGGGGGATACTCTTACACCGATAAACTCATCTTT. Protein: CACDPGGYSYTDKLIF.

A few counts support this clone. Since a far larger clone is one base different, this is likely a read error. The V and J genes are TRDV1 and TRDJ2; TRDD3 matches at 9 bases. CDR1 is TSWWSYY and CDR2 is QGS in the germline V gene. The CDR3 is 21 residues long. Unmatched junction bases numbered 18, after V lost 0 bases and J lost 4 bases. The DNA for the CDR3 is TGTGCTCTTGGGGAACTAGGGCTTCCCCCGACGCTGGGGGATTCGACAGCACAACTCTTCTTT. Translation gives CALGELGLPPTLGDSTAQLFF.

By sample share, this clone is medium-sized. A much more abundant neighbour one base away suggests this may be a read error. At the DNA level, this CDR3 is encoded by other sequences in the same sample as well. The chain couples TRDV2 to TRDJ3, with D possibly being TRDD3 (6 bases). Trimming left V 1 base short and J 0 bases short, with 12 bases between. The germline gives CDR1 GEAIGNYY, CDR2 EKD. This CDR3 region has 18 residues. The CDR3: CACDTGGPLSWDTRQMFF. The DNA for the CDR3 is TGTGCCTGTGACACTGGGGGCCCTCTCTCCTGGGACACCCGACAGATGTTTTTC.

Details on this clone: A much larger clone is a single base away; this may be a read error. The same CDR3 is also encoded by other DNA sequences in this sample. The V call is TRDV3, the J call TRDJ1, with 9 bases that match TRDD2. The CDR3 length is 19 residues. Germline CDR1 reads TVYSNPD; CDR2 reads GDNSRS (reference sequence). The ends lost 3 bases at V and 2 bases at J; junction bases unmatched: 22. The CDR3 loop is CALWPSYRGKPSCTDKLIF. DNA of the CDR3: TGTGCCTTGTGGCCTTCCTACAGGGGGAAGCCCTCTTGTACCGATAAACTCATCTTT.

V is TRDV2 and J is TRDJ3; 13 nucleotides match TRDD3. The CDR3 totals 19 residues. Germline V gives CDR1 GEAIGNYY, CDR2 EKD. With V trimmed by 3 bases and J by 0 bases, 4 bases remained unmatched. CDR3 bases: TGTGCCTGTGACGTTACTGGGGGATACGGCTCCTGGGACACCCGACAGATGTTTTTC. Its protein is CACDVTGGYGSWDTRQMFF.

Points on this clone: The DNA is left out, because the CDR3 cannot be placed on it with certainty; the CDR3 is given as TCRdb lists it. This chain links TRAV29/DV5 with TRDJ1; TRDD3 reflects the table's D call only, with no check against the DNA. Both ends counted, the CDR3 spans 20 residues. CDR1 and CDR2 (germline): NSMFDY, ISSIKDK. The CDR3 region is CSVLLCSKREGGDKTDKLIF.

The sample holds a few counts of this clone. A far larger clone is one base from this, pointing to a likely read error. Within the sample, other DNA sequences also encode this same CDR3. The chain employs TRAV29/DV5 and TRDJ1, with 7 bases lining up with TRDD3. Germline V gene data show CDR1 as NSMFDY and CDR2 as ISSIKDK. This CDR3 region has 17 residues. Germline trimming cut 2 bases from V and 4 bases from J; bases unmatched to any gene: 17. The CDR3 loop is CAARYSTGGYGSDKLIF. In nucleotides, the CDR3 is TGTGCAGCAAGGTATTCTACTGGAGGATACGGGAGCGATAAACTCATCTTT.

Notes on this clone: TCRdb shows a much larger clone's protein in place of this DNA's translation, and the two differ at residue 13, likely through a read error; the protein shown is translated from the DNA. CDR3 amino acids: CACDTGGPLTWDARQMFF. CDR3 sequence (DNA): TGTGCCTGTGACACCGGGGGACCACTGACCTGGGACGCCCGACAGATGTTTTTC. The chain employs TRDV2 and TRDJ3; a weak D match, TRDD3 (6 bases). This CDR3 has 18 residues. The V gene's germline CDR1 is GEAIGNYY and CDR2 EKD.